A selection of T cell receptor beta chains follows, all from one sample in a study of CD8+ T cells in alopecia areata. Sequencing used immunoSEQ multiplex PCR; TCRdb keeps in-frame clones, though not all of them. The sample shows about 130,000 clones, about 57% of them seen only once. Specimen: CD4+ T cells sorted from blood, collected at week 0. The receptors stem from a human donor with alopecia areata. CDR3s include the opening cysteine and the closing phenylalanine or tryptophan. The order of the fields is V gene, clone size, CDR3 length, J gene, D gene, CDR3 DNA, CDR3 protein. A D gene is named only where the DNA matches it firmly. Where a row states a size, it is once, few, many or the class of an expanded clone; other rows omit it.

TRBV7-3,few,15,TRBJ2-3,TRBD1,TGTGCCAGCAGTCCCAGGGGGCAGAGCACAGATACGCAGTATTTT,CASSPRGQSTDTQYF
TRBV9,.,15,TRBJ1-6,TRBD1,TGTGCCAGCAGCGTAGATGGACAGGTCAATTCACCCCTCCACTTT,CASSVDGQVNSPLHF
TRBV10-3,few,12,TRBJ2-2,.,TGTGCCATCAGTTACAACACCGGGGAGCTGTTTTTT,CAISYNTGELFF
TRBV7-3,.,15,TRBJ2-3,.,TGTGCCAGCAGCTTAGGGGTTGGTCCCACAGATACGCAGTATTTT,CASSLGVGPTDTQYF
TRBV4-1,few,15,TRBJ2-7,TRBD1,TGCGCCAGCAGCCAAGAAAGGACAGGCCCCTACGAGCAGTACTTC,CASSQERTGPYEQYF
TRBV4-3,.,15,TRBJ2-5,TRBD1,TGCGCCAGCAGCCAAGGAGGACAGGGGAGGGAGACCCAGTACTTC,CASSQGGQGRETQYF
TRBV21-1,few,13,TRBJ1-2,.,TGTGCCAGTTCCAACAGGGTCCTAGGAGGCTACACCTTC,CASSNRVLGGYTF
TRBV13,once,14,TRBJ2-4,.,TGTGCCAGCAGCTTAATCAGAGCCAAAAACATTCAGTACTTC,CASSLIRAKNIQYF
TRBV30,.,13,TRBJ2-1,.,TGTGCCTGGAAAAAGGGGCCCTACAATGAGCAGTTCTTC,CAWKKGPYNEQFF
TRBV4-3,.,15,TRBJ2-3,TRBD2,TGCGCCAGCAGCCATGGACTAGCGGGGAAAGATACGCAGTATTTT,CASSHGLAGKDTQYF
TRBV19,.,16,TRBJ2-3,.,TGTGCCAGTAGTCGGCGACAGGGAGGGAGGACAGATACGCAGTATTTT,CASSRRQGGRTDTQYF
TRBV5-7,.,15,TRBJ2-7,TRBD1,TGTGCCAGCAGCGTGGGACAGGTCCCCTCCTACGAGCAGTACTTC,CASSVGQVPSYEQYF
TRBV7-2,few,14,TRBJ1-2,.,TGTGCCAGCAGCTTAGTTAACGCTAACTATGGCTACACCTTC,CASSLVNANYGYTF
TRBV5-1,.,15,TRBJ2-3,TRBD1,TGCGCCAGCAGCTTGGCAGGGGGCCGCACAGATACGCAGTATTTT,CASSLAGGRTDTQYF
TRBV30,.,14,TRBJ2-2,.,TGTGCCTCGGCCCTTGGGGGCCACACCGGGGAGCTGTTTTTT,CASALGGHTGELFF
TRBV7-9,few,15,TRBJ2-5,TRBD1,TGTGCCAGCAGCTTGGGGGACAGGGGGCGAGAGACCCAGTACTTC,CASSLGDRGRETQYF
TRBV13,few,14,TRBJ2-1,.,TGTGCCAGCAGCCAGACTAGGGGCCCCAATAAGCAGTTCTTC,CASSQTRGPNKQFF
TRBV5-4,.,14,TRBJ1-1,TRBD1,TGTGCCAGCAGCTTGATAGGGGGCGCCTCTGAAGCTTTCTTT,CASSLIGGASEAFF
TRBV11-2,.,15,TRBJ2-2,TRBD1,TGTGCCAGCAGGTTACCGGGACAGGGGTCCGGGGAGCTGTTTTTT,CASRLPGQGSGELFF
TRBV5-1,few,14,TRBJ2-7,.,TGCGCCAGCAGCTTGGAACAGAGCTCCTACGAGCAGTACTTC,CASSLEQSSYEQYF
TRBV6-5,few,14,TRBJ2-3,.,TGTGCCAGCAGCCCCGCAGGGACCACAGATACGCAGTATTTT,CASSPAGTTDTQYF
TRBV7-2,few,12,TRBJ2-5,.,TGTGCCAGCAGCTGGAGTAGAGAGACCCAGTACTTC,CASSWSRETQYF
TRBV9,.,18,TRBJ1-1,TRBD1,TGTGCCAGCAGCCAATACCGGGACAGGGGATGGAGCGACACTGAAGCTTTCTTT,CASSQYRDRGWSDTEAFF
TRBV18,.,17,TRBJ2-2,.,TGTGCCAGCTCACTTAGGAGTGCGGGGCAGGACACCGGGGAGCTGTTTTTT,CASSLRSAGQDTGELFF
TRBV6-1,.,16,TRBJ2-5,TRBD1,TGTGCCAGCAGTGAAGAGTGGGACAGATATCAAGAGACCCAGTACTTC,CASSEEWDRYQETQYF
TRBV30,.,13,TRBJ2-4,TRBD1,TGTGCCTGGAGCCGGGACAGCCAAAACATTCAGTACTTC,CAWSRDSQNIQYF
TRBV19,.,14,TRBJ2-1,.,TGTGCCAGTAGTATTAGTCTAGCTTCGGATGAGCAGTTCTTC,CASSISLASDEQFF